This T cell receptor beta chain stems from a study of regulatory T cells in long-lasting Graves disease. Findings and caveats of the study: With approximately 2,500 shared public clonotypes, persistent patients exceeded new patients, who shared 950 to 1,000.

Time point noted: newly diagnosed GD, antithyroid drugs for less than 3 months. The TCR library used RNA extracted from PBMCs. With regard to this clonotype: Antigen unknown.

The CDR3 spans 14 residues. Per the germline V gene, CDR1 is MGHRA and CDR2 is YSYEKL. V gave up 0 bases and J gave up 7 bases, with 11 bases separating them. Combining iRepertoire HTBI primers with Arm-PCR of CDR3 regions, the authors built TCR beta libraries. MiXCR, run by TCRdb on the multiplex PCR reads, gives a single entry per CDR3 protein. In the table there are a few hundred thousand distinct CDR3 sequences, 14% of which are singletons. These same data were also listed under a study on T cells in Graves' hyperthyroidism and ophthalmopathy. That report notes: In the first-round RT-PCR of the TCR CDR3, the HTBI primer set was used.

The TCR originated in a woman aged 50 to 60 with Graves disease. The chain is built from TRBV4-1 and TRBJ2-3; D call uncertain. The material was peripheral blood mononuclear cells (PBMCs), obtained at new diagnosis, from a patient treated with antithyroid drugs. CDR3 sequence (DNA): TGCGCCAGCAGCCAAGAAGATGACCACTATACGCAGTATTTT. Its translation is CASSQEDDHYTQYF.